This T cell receptor beta chain comes out of a study of cytotoxic CD8 clonotypes in ibrutinib-treated CLL. Notes on the study in general: Baseline clonality, higher than in age-matched healthy donors, tracked circulating CD8+ T-cell counts. Sampling times (in sustained-remission versus progressing patients) were not the same.

The table came from immunoSEQ multiplex PCR; TCRdb's copy has only in-frame clones and leaves some out. The table lists under 300,000 clones, around 70% of them singletons. Germline V CDR1 and CDR2: SGHAT, FQNNGV. Unmatched junction bases numbered 6, after V lost 5 bases and J lost 5 bases. The CDR3 extends over 14 amino acids. The count of this clone is one. Its antigen remains unknown. The chain carries TRBV11-2 and TRBJ2-3; the match to TRBD1 covers 8 bases. Sample: PBMCs, taken after 24 months of ibrutinib treatment. The clonotype comes from a human donor with chronic lymphocytic leukemia. The DNA for the CDR3 is TGTGCCAGCAGCCAACGTACAGGGGGAGATACGCAGTATTTT. This translates into CASSQRTGGDTQYF.